These T cell receptor beta chains were read from a single sample in a study of shared clonotypes between healthy human individuals. Repertoires were generated with immunoSEQ multiplex PCR, while TCRdb's copy carries only in-frame clones and drops some. Of fewer than 550,000 clones in the sample, over 75% are singletons; the top ten hold 9.5% to 15%. Sample: PBMCs. The receptor source for this set is a woman between 40 and 50 years old in good health. Some clones in this sample may be carry-over from other donors' samples. CDR3s include the opening cysteine and the closing phenylalanine or tryptophan. The order of the fields is CDR3 length, V gene, D gene, J gene, clone size, CDR3 protein, CDR3 DNA. D genes are given only for firm matches. Size tells how often a clone was seen (once, few, many) or the class of an expanded clone, and some rows leave it out.

>13|TRBV11-1|NA|TRBJ2-3|NA
CASSSGPHGTQYF
TGTGCCAGCAGCTCGGGCCCTCACGGCACGCAGTATTTT
>13|TRBV11-2|NA|TRBJ2-1|NA
CASRDENYNEQFF
TGTGCCAGCAGAGACGAAAACTACAATGAGCAGTTCTTC
>13|TRBV29-1|NA|TRBJ1-1|many
CSVQEGTNTEAFF
TGCAGCGTTCAAGAGGGCACGAACACTGAAGCTTTCTTT
>13|TRBV11-3|NA|TRBJ2-2|NA
CASSPGPSGELFF
TGTGCCAGCAGCCCAGGGCCGTCCGGGGAGCTGTTTTTT
>14|TRBV11-2|NA|TRBJ2-7|NA
CASSLVLVESEQYF
TGTGCCAGCAGCTTAGTACTAGTGGAATCCGAGCAGTACTTC
>17|TRBV19|TRBD2|TRBJ2-3|NA
CASSLLPGLAITDTQYF
TGTGCCAGTAGTTTACTGCCGGGACTAGCGATCACAGATACGCAGTATTTT
>15|TRBV14|NA|TRBJ1-1|NA
CASSQDGRDGPPAFF
TGTGCCAGCAGCCAAGACGGGCGGGACGGCCCACCAGCTTTCTTT
>11|TRBV30|NA|TRBJ1-2|NA
CAWSGTYGYTF
TGTGCCTGGAGTGGGACTTATGGCTACACCTTC
>16|TRBV28|TRBD1|TRBJ1-3|NA
CASYAGQRLSGNTIYF
TGTGCCAGCTATGCGGGACAGCGTCTTTCTGGAAACACCATATATTTT
>14|TRBV29-1|NA|TRBJ2-2|NA
CSVKAGHNTGELFF
TGCAGCGTGAAGGCGGGACACAACACCGGGGAGCTGTTTTTT
>15|TRBV11-2|NA|TRBJ1-1|once
CASTKAGTPNTEAFF
TGTGCCAGCACCAAGGCGGGGACACCGAACACTGAAGCTTTCTTT
>16|TRBV15|NA|TRBJ2-1|NA
CATSRTPGGTYNEQFF
TGTGCCACCAGCAGGACCCCTGGCGGGACGTACAATGAGCAGTTCTTC
>15|TRBV15|TRBD1|TRBJ2-5|NA
CATSTTLGGGETQYF
TGTGCCACCAGCACAACCTTAGGGGGCGGCGAGACCCAGTACTTC
>16|TRBV5-4|NA|TRBJ1-1|NA
CASSRARGSTNTEAFF
TGTGCCAGCAGCCGCGCTAGGGGCTCCACGAACACTGAAGCTTTCTTT
>17|TRBV21-1|NA|TRBJ1-1|NA
CASSKGPGQSQNTEAFF
TGTGCCAGCAGCAAAGGACCGGGGCAGTCCCAAAACACTGAAGCTTTCTTT
>16|TRBV4-1|TRBD2|TRBJ2-2|NA
CASSHSGRGNTGELFF
TGCGCCAGCAGCCACAGCGGGAGGGGGAACACCGGGGAGCTGTTTTTT
>16|TRBV29-1|NA|TRBJ2-1|NA
CSVAVIGGSTYNEQFF
TGCAGCGTTGCTGTGATCGGAGGATCTACTTACAATGAGCAGTTCTTC
>11|TRBV14|NA|TRBJ2-3|NA
CASSLADTQYF
TGTGCCAGCAGCCTGGCAGATACGCAGTATTTT
>15|TRBV27|TRBD1|TRBJ2-7|few
CASSLGTGLGDEQYF
TGTGCCAGCAGTCTGGGGACAGGGCTAGGCGACGAGCAGTACTTC
>16|TRBV11-1|NA|TRBJ2-7|NA
CASSSMDYFSTYEQYF
TGTGCCAGCAGCTCGATGGACTATTTCTCCACCTACGAGCAGTACTTC
>16|TRBV5-1|NA|TRBJ2-1|NA
CASSLDPGRGNNEQFF
TGCGCCAGCAGCTTGGATCCAGGTAGGGGAAACAATGAGCAGTTCTTC
>15|TRBV29-1|NA|TRBJ2-6|NA
CSVSTGGAGANVLTF
TGCAGCGTTTCAACGGGGGGCGCTGGGGCCAACGTCCTGACTTTC
>14|TRBV25-1|NA|TRBJ2-5|few
CASRDLGKGETQYF
TGTGCCAGCAGGGACCTAGGGAAAGGAGAGACCCAGTACTTC
>13|TRBV29-1|TRBD1|TRBJ1-1|NA
CSAAGQANTEAFF
TGCAGCGCCGCGGGACAGGCGAACACTGAAGCTTTCTTT
>12|TRBV30|NA|TRBJ1-6|NA
CAWQVYNSPLHF
TGTGCCTGGCAGGTCTATAATTCACCCCTCCACTTT
>15|TRBV7-9|NA|TRBJ1-3|NA
CASRWTASSGNTIYF
TGTGCCAGCAGGTGGACAGCAAGCTCTGGAAACACCATATATTTT
>14|TRBV6-1|NA|TRBJ2-3|NA
CASQEQGGPDTQYF
TGTGCCAGCCAAGAACAAGGTGGGCCAGATACGCAGTATTTT
>14|TRBV6-4|NA|TRBJ2-1|NA
CASSDGGGSGEQFF
TGTGCCAGCAGTGACGGGGGCGGGAGTGGTGAGCAGTTCTTC
>17|TRBV15|TRBD2|TRBJ2-5|NA
CATSRDLTSGVQETQYF
TGTGCCACCAGCAGAGATTTGACTAGCGGGGTCCAAGAGACCCAGTACTTC
>14|TRBV5-1|TRBD1|TRBJ1-5|NA
CASSEGTVNQPQHF
TGCGCCAGCAGCGAAGGGACAGTTAATCAGCCCCAGCATTTT
>16|TRBV19|NA|TRBJ2-7|NA
CASSLQFSGEGYEQYF
TGTGCCAGTAGTCTACAGTTTAGCGGAGAAGGGTACGAGCAGTACTTC
>16|TRBV18|TRBD1|TRBJ2-3|NA
CASSPPGTGPTDTQYF
TGTGCCAGCTCACCACCCGGGACAGGGCCCACAGATACGCAGTATTTT
>14|TRBV7-7|NA|TRBJ2-5|once
CASSLGFGGETQYF
TGTGCCAGCAGCCTAGGGTTCGGGGGAGAGACCCAGTACTTC
>16|TRBV16|TRBD1|TRBJ2-5|NA
CASSQSRDRGRGTQYF
TGTGCCAGCAGCCAATCGAGGGACAGGGGGCGGGGGACCCAGTACTTC
>13|TRBV28|NA|TRBJ1-2|NA
CASTTDGYYGYTF
TGTGCCAGCACAACGGACGGATACTATGGCTACACCTTC
>15|TRBV7-2|TRBD2|TRBJ2-7|NA
CASSTRTSGMAEQYF
TGTGCCAGCAGCACAAGGACTAGCGGGATGGCCGAGCAGTACTTC
>14|TRBV29-1|NA|TRBJ1-5|few
CSVGETGPNQPQHF
TGCAGCGTTGGAGAAACAGGTCCTAATCAGCCCCAGCATTTT
>15|TRBV6-1|TRBD2|TRBJ2-7|NA
CASSETSGSFGEQYF
TGTGCCAGCAGTGAAACTAGCGGGAGTTTTGGCGAGCAGTACTTC
>15|TRBV7-9|TRBD1|TRBJ2-7|NA
CASSPADRPWYEQYF
TGTGCCAGCAGCCCCGCGGACAGGCCATGGTACGAGCAGTACTTC
>15|TRBV7-6|NA|TRBJ2-7|NA
CASSLGDHLSYEQYF
TGTGCCAGCAGCTTAGGGGACCACCTTTCCTACGAGCAGTACTTC
>14|TRBV28|TRBD1|TRBJ1-2|NA
CASIQGGPNYGYTF
TGTGCCAGCATCCAGGGGGGCCCTAACTATGGCTACACCTTC
>19|TRBV13|TRBD2|TRBJ2-1|NA
CASKSSGLAGGPMVPEQFF
TGTGCCAGCAAATCCTCGGGACTAGCGGGAGGGCCGATGGTCCCTGAGCAGTTCTTC
>17|TRBV10-3|TRBD2|TRBJ2-2|NA
CAISEASGRAGSGELFF
TGTGCCATCAGTGAAGCTAGCGGGAGGGCCGGTTCCGGGGAGCTGTTTTTT
>12|TRBV2|NA|TRBJ1-5|NA
CASSGGNQPQHF
TGTGCCAGCAGTGGAGGCAATCAGCCCCAGCATTTT
>16|TRBV7-3|TRBD2|TRBJ2-2|NA
CASSLNPSGSAGELFF
TGTGCCAGCAGCTTAAACCCTAGCGGGAGCGCCGGGGAGCTGTTTTTT
>16|TRBV7-2|TRBD2|TRBJ2-5|few
CASSVSIAGGGETQYF
TGTGCCAGCAGCGTAAGCATAGCGGGAGGAGGGGAGACCCAGTACTTC
>17|TRBV19|TRBD1|TRBJ2-7|NA
CASSISLAGTAPYEQYF
TGTGCCAGTAGTATCTCTTTGGCTGGGACAGCACCCTACGAGCAGTACTTC
>16|TRBV5-4|NA|TRBJ1-6|NA
CASSLEGGPSNSPLHF
TGTGCCAGCAGCTTGGAAGGGGGTCCCTCCAATTCACCCCTCCACTTT
>14|TRBV2|NA|TRBJ2-1|NA
CASSEVGGAQEQFF
TGTGCCAGCAGTGAAGTGGGGGGCGCCCAAGAGCAGTTCTTC
>14|TRBV28|TRBD1|TRBJ1-5|NA
CASRPTGTNQPQHF
TGTGCCAGCAGACCGACAGGGACCAATCAGCCCCAGCATTTT
>16|TRBV28|TRBD2|TRBJ2-3|many
CASSFASGYRTDTQYF
TGTGCCAGCAGTTTCGCTAGCGGTTATCGCACAGATACGCAGTATTTT
>13|TRBV6-4|NA|TRBJ2-2|NA
CASRGSVSGELFF
TGTGCCAGCAGAGGGAGCGTTTCCGGGGAGCTGTTTTTT
>14|TRBV4-2|NA|TRBJ1-2|NA
CASSQDRTNYGYTF
TGTGCCAGCAGCCAAGATCGTACAAACTATGGCTACACCTTC
>14|TRBV2|NA|TRBJ1-4|NA
CASSSGTHNEKLFF
TGTGCCAGCAGCTCCGGGACACATAATGAAAAACTGTTTTTT
>15|TRBV7-6|NA|TRBJ2-1|NA
CASSLQRSAYNEQFF
TGTGCCAGCAGCTTACAGCGGAGCGCCTACAATGAGCAGTTCTTC